This T cell receptor (beta chain) was sequenced in a study of blood T cells in healthy people across ages (dated by TCRdb to about 2015). Background on the whole study: In model experiments, template switching captured about one uniquely barcoded TCR beta cDNA molecule for every two T cells. For two donors (one aged 18 to 30 and one aged 80 or older), the study analyzed two additional independent replicas of 1 million unique cDNA reads from the same blood draw. Four age groups were formed from the donors: young (average around 15 years), middle-aged (approximately 41), aged (roughly 56) and long-lived (more than 75). To track age-related changes in TCR beta repertoire diversity, the study relied on deep sequencing normalized with unique cDNA molecular identifiers. To avoid experimental bias, donors of different ages were spread randomly across the sequencing lanes. Overall study outcomes, separate from this receptor: Observed TCR beta diversity correlated strongly with the percentage of naive T cells measured by flow cytometry. Since profiling was done on bulk unsorted PBMCs, naive and antigen-experienced compartments could not be conclusively compared. Compared with the aged group, the long-lived group had more naive CD4+ T cells, fewer expanded clones and increased TCR diversity, a pattern suggesting age selection. The CMV infection status of donors was not known, potentially confounding age-related changes in expanded clonotypes. Estimates of total diversity based on one million sequenced T cells were considered lower bounds and underestimates. Observed TCR beta diversity per million T cells fell roughly linearly with age, and a significant reduction was already apparent by age about 36.

The library was produced with 5' RACE. TCRdb records Illumina HiSeq 2500 as the sequencer. The second PCR ran for about 6 to 12 cycles and used a J-beta primer mix along with a sample-barcoded 5' primer. A template-switch 5' adaptor carrying 12 random nucleotides introduced a unique molecular identifier onto each TCR beta cDNA molecule. Each sample yielded at least 2.5 million CDR3-containing paired-end reads. First-strand cDNA was synthesized from all RNA with the Mint cDNA synthesis kit, primed by a TRBC-specific oligonucleotide. After uracil-DNA glycosylase treatment, a first 18-cycle PCR used universal primers M1SS and BC2_uni_R on all cDNA. The authors' pipeline ran thus. For normalization, 1 million high-quality reads were randomly selected from each sample, with every read carrying a distinct molecular identifier. Reads with shared molecular identifiers were discarded instead of being binned into consensus sequences. MiTCR, run with a Q25 quality threshold and the strictest error-elimination algorithm, handled CDR3 identification, clonotype clustering and error correction. A nonparametric unseen species model with Euler transformation was used to estimate lower-bound total TCR beta diversity. TCRdb reworked the public reads: Q25 trimming with fastp, MiXCR clone assembly, productive beta chains retained. All rows with the same CDR3 protein become a single entry with the most common DNA and genes. TCRdb, not the authors, supplied the V and J calls. The sample table contains some 1.5 million distinct CDR3 sequences; only one count was recorded for 28% of them. The top ten clones comprise more than 6% of the sample.

Donors were a few dozen systemically healthy Caucasian individuals from Russia aged roughly 6 to 90 years. Around 10 milliliters of peripheral blood were collected from each donor into EDTA-treated Vacutainer tubes. Ficoll-Paque density-gradient centrifugation was used to isolate PBMCs, with at least 7 million per sample. Trizol reagent was used to extract total RNA from PBMCs, with at least 5.5 micrograms per sample. Naive CD45RAhigh/CD27high T cell percentages were measured by flow cytometry on a PBMC aliquot from every donor. To note about this clonotype: Which antigen it targets is not known. No quality values exist for individual bases; no much larger clone is one base distant.

V loses 3 bases at its end and J loses 3 bases; junction bases beyond the gene matches: 4. The CDR3 spans 14 residues, from the cysteine through the phenylalanine. Left in the record is the CDR3 DNA by itself, 42 bases read in frame from the first base. What was sequenced was blood. This receptor was identified in a woman in her twenties or thirties in good health. The chain was built from TRBV12-3 or TRBV12-4 and TRBJ2-5; 7 central nucleotides agree with TRBD1. The bases are TGTGCCAGCAGTTTTCGACAGGGAAAAGAGACCCAGTACTTC. This codes for CASSFRQGKETQYF.